Presented here are 20 T cell receptor beta chains from one specimen sequenced in a study of blood T cell repertoires in COVID-19. Produced via immunoSEQ multiplex PCR; TCRdb's table is partial and in-frame only. The table includes roughly 110,000 clones, 81% detected once. The specimen sequenced was peripheral blood. All receptors derive from a human donor in a cohort sampled during active COVID-19.

The chain is built from TRBV4-1 and TRBJ2-1; TRBD2 matches at 14 bases. The junction had 2 bases not matched to a gene; V was cut back by 1 base and J by 0 bases. The CDR3 is 18 amino acids. The V gene's germline CDR1 is MGHRA and CDR2 YSYEKL. This CDR3 reads CASSQGGTSGGSYNEQFF. The CDR3 DNA is TGCGCCAGCAGCCAAGGTGGGACTAGCGGGGGCTCCTACAATGAGCAGTTCTTC.

The gene calls are TRBV28 and TRBJ2-2, with 15 bases matching TRBD2. The CDR3 spans 17 residues. Germline CDR1 reads MDHEN; CDR2 reads SYDVKM. Trimming removed 2 bases from V and 5 bases from J; junction bases left unmatched: 3. CDR3 sequence (DNA): TGTGCCAGCAGTTTAGGACTAGCGGGAGGGAAAACCGGGGAGCTGTTTTTT. Amino acids: CASSLGLAGGKTGELFF.

The V and J genes are TRBV6-6 and TRBJ1-6, with TRBD1 identical over 7 bases. This CDR3 contains 14 residues. V was clipped by 5 bases and J by 7 bases; unmatched bases: 5. In germline, CDR1 is MNHNY, CDR2 SVGAGI (reference sequence). The CDR3 loop reads CASSGGQRNSPLHF. CDR3 in DNA: TGTGCCAGCAGTGGGGGACAGAGGAATTCACCCCTCCACTTT.

The chain joins TRBV12-3 or TRBV12-4 to TRBJ2-7; D is unclear. The length of the CDR3 is 13 residues. V was shortened by 6 bases and J by 3 bases, with 12 bases between the two germline ends. The CDR3 reads CASSQLVLYEQYF. The CDR3 nucleotides read TGTGCCAGCAGCCAACTCGTACTCTACGAGCAGTACTTC.

This clone was detected only a few times. V usage is TRBV4-2 and J usage is TRBJ2-2; TRBD1 matches at 9 bases. Germline trimming cut 4 bases from V and 2 bases from J; bases unmatched to any gene: 5. The CDR3 consists of 16 residues. CDR1 LGHNA and CDR2 YNFKEQ come from the germline V gene. CDR3 in DNA: TGTGCCAGCAGCCTAAAGGGACAGGGAAACACCGGGGAGCTGTTTTTT. Amino acids: CASSLKGQGNTGELFF.

This clone was seen a few times. The V call is TRBV12-3 or TRBV12-4, the J call TRBJ2-7; the D is unclear. The CDR3 consists of 12 residues. V was trimmed by 5 bases and J by 1 base, leaving 6 bases between them. CDR3 in amino acids: CASSPVSYEQYF. The CDR3, as DNA: TGTGCCAGCAGTCCAGTATCCTACGAGCAGTACTTC.

The genes are TRBV2 and TRBJ2-7, with 8 bases matching TRBD1. The CDR3 covers 14 residues. From germline, CDR1 is SNHLY and CDR2 FYNNEI. Trimming took 4 bases from V and 0 from J; bases not matched to a gene: 2. The CDR3 DNA follows: TGTGCCAGCAGTGGGACAGGGAGCTCCTACGAGCAGTACTTC. Encoded protein: CASSGTGSSYEQYF.

This sequence joins TRBV24-1 and TRBJ1-2, with 8 bases fitting TRBD1. J lost 2 bases, V lost 0 bases, and 4 bases had no gene match. Germline values: CDR1 KGHDR, CDR2 SFDVKD. There are 16 residues in the CDR3. This CDR3 is CATSDLLDRANYGYTF. The CDR3 DNA reads as TGTGCCACCAGTGATTTGTTGGACAGGGCCAACTATGGCTACACCTTC.

The rearrangement joins TRBV3-1 (or the pseudogene TRBV3-2) to TRBJ2-6, with D perhaps TRBD2 (5 bases). This CDR3 contains 16 residues. Between the trimmed V and J ends, which lost 0 bases and 0 bases, there was a span of 6 bases. Germline V gene data show CDR1 as LGHDT and CDR2 as YNNKEL (reference sequence). The DNA of the CDR3 is TGTGCCAGCAGCCAAGACGGGGACTCTGGGGCCAACGTCCTGACTTTC. Amino acid sequence: CASSQDGDSGANVLTF.

This clone was observed a handful of times. The chain carries TRBV7-3 and TRBJ2-1; weak D call: TRBD2 (5 bases). Between the trimmed V and J ends, which lost 5 bases and 4 bases, there was a span of 9 bases. CDR1 and CDR2 from the germline V gene are SGHTA and FQGTGA. The CDR3 loop spans 13 amino acids. CDR3 region: CASSPQRYNEQFF. The CDR3 DNA reads TGTGCCAGCAGCCCCCAGCGGTACAATGAGCAGTTCTTC.

This chain uses TRBV9 with TRBJ1-2; 7 bases agree with TRBD1. J lost 5 bases, V lost 3 bases, and 7 bases had no gene match. This CDR3 region has 14 residues. The germline CDR1 and CDR2 sequences are SGDLS and YYNGEE. Here the CDR3 DNA reads TGTGCCAGCAGCGCGAGGGACAGTCATTATGGCTACACCTTC. Protein: CASSARDSHYGYTF. The full variable domain, completed using reference TRBV9 and TRBJ1-2, is DSGVTQTPKHLITATGQRVTLRCSPRSGDLSVYWYQQSLDQGLQFLIQYYNGEERAKGNILERFSAQQFPDLHSELNLSSLELGDSALYFCASSARDSHYGYTFGSGTRLTVV.

The chain carries TRBV4-1 and TRBJ2-1; 10 nucleotides match TRBD2. From germline, CDR1 is MGHRA and CDR2 YSYEKL. V shed 2 bases, J shed 2 bases, and the junction held 6 bases outside the gene matches. The CDR3 covers 17 residues. This CDR3 reads CASSQPLSGGPYNEQFF. The DNA of the CDR3 is TGCGCCAGCAGCCAACCCCTTAGCGGGGGGCCCTACAATGAGCAGTTCTTC.

DNA of the CDR3: TGTGCCAGCAGTGCCCCCAAGAGCTCTGGGGCCAACGTCCTGACTTTC. Its translation: CASSAPKSSGANVLTF. V gene TRBV6-1 combines with J gene TRBJ2-6, with D uncertain. Germline values: CDR1 MNHNS, CDR2 SASEGT. The CDR3 has 16 amino acids. V was clipped by 4 bases and J by 0 bases, with 10 bases between them.

The chain recombines TRBV7-6 with TRBJ2-7; D is perhaps TRBD1 (6 bases). CDR1 and CDR2 (germline): SGHVS, FNYEAQ. The ends were cut back, 5 bases at V and 9 bases at J, with 20 bases in the middle. The CDR3 length is 14 residues. In DNA form, the CDR3 reads TGTGCCAGCAGCAATCCGTACAGGGAGAAAGTGCAGTACTTC. Translation gives CASSNPYREKVQYF.

This rearrangement joins TRBV27 to TRBJ1-3; 8 nucleotides line up with TRBD1. This CDR3 has 14 amino acids. The germline V gene has CDR1 MNHEY and CDR2 SMNVEV (reference sequence). After removal of 1 base from V and 7 bases from J, the junction contained 3 bases not matched to a gene. The CDR3, as DNA: TGTGCCAGCAGTTTATTTCAGGGGGCGAACACCATATATTTT. This gives the protein CASSLFQGANTIYF.

This clone was found a few times. The chain has TRBV6-1 and TRBJ1-1; 10 bases agree with TRBD1. The CDR3 contains 16 residues. The junction had 9 bases not matched to a gene; V was cut back by 0 bases and J by 8 bases. Germline values: CDR1 MNHNS, CDR2 SASEGT. This CDR3 reads CASSEAGFLGQGEAFF. DNA for the CDR3: TGTGCCAGCAGTGAAGCGGGGTTTTTGGGACAGGGGGAAGCTTTCTTT.

The rearrangement uses TRBV15 and TRBJ1-4, with a tentative D call TRBD1 (5 bases). There are 16 residues in the CDR3. Deletions cut 0 bases from V and 6 bases from J, with 14 bases between. The germline V gene encodes CDR1 LNHNV and CDR2 YYDKDF (reference sequence). The CDR3 sequence is CATSRDGHRRDEKLFF. Here the CDR3 DNA reads TGTGCCACCAGCAGAGATGGTCACAGGAGGGATGAAAAACTGTTTTTT. The variable domain in full, completed from reference TRBV15 and TRBJ1-4, reads DAMVIQNPRYQVTQFGKPVTLSCSQTLNHNVMYWYQQKSSQAPKLLFHYYDKDFNNEADTPDNFQSRRPNTSFCFLDIRSPGLGDTAMYLCATSRDGHRRDEKLFFGSGTQLSVL.

The CDR3 loop is CASSESSRDFYEQYF. CDR3 in DNA: TGCGCCAGCAGTGAGTCAAGCAGGGATTTCTACGAGCAGTACTTC. This chain uses TRBV10-1 with TRBJ2-7; tentative D call: TRBD1 (5 bases). The germline CDR1 and CDR2 sequences are WNHNN and SYGVQD (reference sequence). This CDR3 region has 15 residues. The V and J ends lost 0 bases and 3 bases respectively, with 12 bases between them.

This chain links TRBV7-8 with TRBJ1-2, with 7 bases lining up with TRBD1. CDR3 length: 16 amino acids. The junction had 11 bases not matched to a gene; V was cut back by 5 bases and J by 2 bases. Germline assignment: CDR1 SGHVS and CDR2 FQNEAQ. Written as DNA, the CDR3 is TGTGCCAGCAGCGCGGTAGACAGGGTGGTAAACTATGGCTACACCTTC. This encodes CASSAVDRVVNYGYTF.

The gene calls are TRBV6-5 and TRBJ2-7, with D possibly being TRBD2 (5 bases). Germline CDR1 is MNHEY and CDR2 is SVGAGI. Between the trimmed V and J ends, which lost 5 bases and 1 base, there was a span of 12 bases. The CDR3 runs 14 residues. The CDR3, as DNA: TGTGCCAGCAGTAGGACGGACTCTTCCTACGAGCAGTACTTC. Translation gives CASSRTDSSYEQYF.